These 4 T cell receptor beta chains came from one sample sequenced in a study of T cell responses to AZD1222 COVID-19 vaccine. Sequenced by immunoSEQ multiplex PCR; TCRdb stores in-frame clones only, minus some. The table has fewer than 150,000 clones, about 91% seen once. The starting material was peripheral blood, obtained on day 0 of AZD1222 vaccination. The receptors stem from an adult in good health.

The chain uses TRBV2 and TRBJ2-1, with D tentatively TRBD2 (5 bases). The CDR3 spans 15 residues. Between the trimmed V and J ends, which lost 8 bases and 4 bases, there was a span of 18 bases. Germline CDR1 and CDR2: SNHLY and FYNNEI. CDR3 loop: CASAIGLAEYNEQFF. CDR3 DNA sequence: TGTGCCAGCGCTATCGGGCTAGCTGAATACAATGAGCAGTTCTTC.

The genes are TRBV20-1 and TRBJ2-3; possible D gene TRBD2, 7 bases. Germline V gene sequence: CDR1 DFQATT, CDR2 SNEGSKA (reference sequence). The CDR3 covers 16 residues. The V and J ends lost 3 bases and 2 bases respectively, with 18 bases between them. Here the CDR3 reads CSASGRGGMYTDTQYF. For the CDR3, the DNA is TGCAGTGCTAGTGGAAGGGGGGGAATGTACACAGATACGCAGTATTTT.

CDR3 coding DNA: TGTGCCAGCTCACCACTCGGAGGTGGTGATAACTATGGCTACACCTTC. It codes for CASSPLGGGDNYGYTF. The rearrangement joins TRBV18 to TRBJ1-2; D unclear. Germline CDR1 KGHSH, CDR2 LQKENI. The V end was cut by 1 base, the J end by 1 base, with 13 bases between. The CDR3 length is 16 residues. The whole variable domain, remainder taken from reference TRBV18 and TRBJ1-2, is NAGVMQNPRHLVRRRGQEARLRCSPMKGHSHVYWYRQLPEEGLKFMVYLQKENIIDESGMPKERFSAEFPKEGPSILRIQQVVRGDSAAYFCASSPLGGGDNYGYTFGSGTRLTVV.

The chain uses TRBV3-1 (or the pseudogene TRBV3-2) and TRBJ2-3, with TRBD2 matching over 7 bases. With V trimmed by 2 bases and J by 0 bases, 2 bases remained unmatched. This CDR3 is built from 15 residues. Germline CDR1 is LGHDT and CDR2 is YNNKEL (reference sequence). The CDR3 is CASSQSGDSTDTQYF. Here the CDR3 DNA reads TGTGCCAGCAGCCAAAGCGGGGATAGCACAGATACGCAGTATTTT.